This T cell receptor beta chain was profiled in a study of T-cell memory formation after mild COVID-19 (dated by TCRdb to 2020 to 2022). Some background on the complete study: TCR sequence clusters from the two donors were largely donor specific. Longitudinal TCRalpha and TCRbeta repertoire sequencing tracked T-cell clones expanding and contracting after mild COVID-19 in two donors. The cohort comprised two young, previously healthy adult volunteers, one female and one male.

The V end gives up 1 base and the J end 7 bases, leaving 4 bases in the junction not matched to a gene. CDR1 and CDR2 are read off the germline V gene as SGHRS and YFSETQ. The CDR3 has 14 amino acids, counting the end cysteine and phenylalanine. Just CDR3 DNA is preserved here, 42 bases in frame from base 1. As concerns this clonotype: The target of this receptor is not known. No much larger clonotype is one base removed from it; base qualities were not supplied.

General study outcomes and caveats: The second-wave clones that peaked on day 37 were not confirmed to be SARS-CoV-2 specific. From day 15 to 85, contracting clones showed balanced CD4/CD8 phenotypes, whereas a second wave of clones that expanded from day 15 to 37 leaned towards CD4+. Contracting CD4+ clones appeared mostly in the CM and EM memory subsets, whereas CD8+ clones were enriched in EMRA. Only a couple of mild cases were covered by the study, and larger cohorts that include severe cases with pre-infection samples were considered necessary. The detection of some responding clones in pre-infection memory suggests that pre-existing cross-reactive memory T cells joined the SARS-CoV-2 response.

Ficoll-Paque density gradient centrifugation was used to isolate PBMCs. The instrument given in TCRdb is Illumina NovaSeq 6000. TCRalpha and TCRbeta cDNA libraries were built by 5'RACE with constant-segment primers, adding sample barcodes and unique molecular identifiers. Trizol reagent was used to extract RNA from every sample. Library amplification was performed in two PCR steps, and a second sample barcode and Illumina TruSeq adapters were introduced in the second step. Sequencing of libraries was performed on an Illumina NovaSeq with 2 x 150 bp paired-end reads. From the authors' description of their analysis: Reads were demultiplexed and collapsed into UMI-guided consensus sequences with migec v1.2.7. With mixcr v2.1.11, UMI consensuses were aligned to TRA and TRB V and J templates and assembled into clonotypes. A clonotype was counted as expanded or contracted only when both edgeR and NoisET called the clonotype significant, with the noise models trained on biological replicates. For edgeR calls, the thresholds were a false discovery rate-adjusted p below 0.01 and a log2 fold-change of 1. As an exploratory analysis of dynamics, PCA with hierarchical clustering was applied to max-normalized trajectories of the 1000 most abundant clonotypes. The CD4 or CD8 phenotype of responding clones was assigned using the separately sequenced CD4+ and CD8+ repertoires. TCRdb reprocessing: public reads trimmed at Q25 with fastp, clones called with MiXCR, in-frame beta chains kept. Rows merge per CDR3 protein into single entries with the most common DNA and genes. TCRdb, not the authors, supplied the V and J calls. The sample profile shows approximately 150,000 distinct CDR3 sequences; approximately 14% of them were found once. 13% to 15% of the sample is taken by the ten largest.

The sequence derives from an adult woman who had mild COVID-19 (a few samples of this study predate the infection). The sample titles of this study are shuffled in the database, so cell type and time point are left out; the donor was told from shared clones. The chain is encoded by TRBV5-1 joined to TRBJ2-1; 8 middle bases align to TRBD2. Sample: PBMCs or a T cell subset sorted from them (not recorded which). The bases read TGCGCCAGCAGCTTGCAGGGCGGGGGGAATGAGCAGTTCTTC. Translated, this is CASSLQGGGNEQFF.